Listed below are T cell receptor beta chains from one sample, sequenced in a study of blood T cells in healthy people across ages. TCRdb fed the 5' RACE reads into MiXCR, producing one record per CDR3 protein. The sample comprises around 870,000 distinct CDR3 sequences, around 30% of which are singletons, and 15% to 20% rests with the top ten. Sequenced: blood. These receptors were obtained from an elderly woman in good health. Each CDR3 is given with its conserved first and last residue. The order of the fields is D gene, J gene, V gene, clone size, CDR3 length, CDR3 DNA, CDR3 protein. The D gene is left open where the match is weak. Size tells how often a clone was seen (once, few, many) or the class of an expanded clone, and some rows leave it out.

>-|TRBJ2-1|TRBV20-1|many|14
TGCAGTGTTGACACGGGCACACTTACCAATGAGCAGTTCTTC
CSVDTGTLTNEQFF
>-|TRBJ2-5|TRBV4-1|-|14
TGCGCCAGCAGCCCCCAGGAAGTTGGCGAGACCCAGTACTTC
CASSPQEVGETQYF
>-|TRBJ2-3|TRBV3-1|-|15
TGTGCCAGCAGCCAAGCAGCGTTAAGCACAGATACGCAGTATTTT
CASSQAALSTDTQYF
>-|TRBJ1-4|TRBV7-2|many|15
TGTGCCAGCATGCTAACGGGACTGTTTAATGAAAAACTGTTTTTT
CASMLTGLFNEKLFF
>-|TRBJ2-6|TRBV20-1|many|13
TGCAGTGCTAAGGGAGGTGGGGCCAACGTCCTGACTTTC
CSAKGGGANVLTF
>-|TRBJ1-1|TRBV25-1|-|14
TGTGCCAGCAGTGAATTGGTGATCTTCGGTGAAGCTTTCTTT
CASSELVIFGEAFF
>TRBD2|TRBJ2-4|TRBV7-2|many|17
TGTGCCAGCAGCCAAAGCCCCACCAGGGCGGGGGGAAACATTCAGTACTTC
CASSQSPTRAGGNIQYF
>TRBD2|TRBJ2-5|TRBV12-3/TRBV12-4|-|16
TGTGCCAGCAGTTTAGGGCATAGCGGGGGCAGGGATGAGCAGTACTTC
CASSLGHSGGRDEQYF
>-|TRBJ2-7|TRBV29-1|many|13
TGCAGCGTTGAAGAGCACGGAGCCTACGAGCAGTACTTC
CSVEEHGAYEQYF
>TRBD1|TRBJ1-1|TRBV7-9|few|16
TGTGCCAGCAGCCCCAGGGGACAGGGGAAGGGGACTGAAGCTTTCTTT
CASSPRGQGKGTEAFF
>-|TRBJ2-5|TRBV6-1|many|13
TGTGCCAGCAGTGTAAGCAATCAAGAGACCCAGTACTTC
CASSVSNQETQYF
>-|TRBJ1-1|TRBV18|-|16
TGTGCCAGCTCACCAACCCCTGCGGGTATGAACACTGAAGCTTTCTTT
CASSPTPAGMNTEAFF
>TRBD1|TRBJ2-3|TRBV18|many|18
TGTGCCAGCTCACAACGACCCGGGACAGGTCCTAGCACAGATACGCAGTATTTT
CASSQRPGTGPSTDTQYF
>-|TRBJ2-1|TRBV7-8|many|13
TGTGCCAGCAGCCCGCGACTAGGACGTGAGCAGTTCTTC
CASSPRLGREQFF
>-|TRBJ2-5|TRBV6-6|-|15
TGTGCCAGCAGTTACTGGGGCGGAGCCCAAGAGACCCAGTGCTTC
CASSYWGGAQETQCF
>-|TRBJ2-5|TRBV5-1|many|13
TGCGCCAGCCAGAGGGGGTCTGGAGAGACCCAGTACTTC
CASQRGSGETQYF
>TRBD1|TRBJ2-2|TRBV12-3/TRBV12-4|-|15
TGTGCCAGCAGATCCGGGACAGGGAGCGCCGGGGAGGAGTTTTTT
CASRSGTGSAGEEFF
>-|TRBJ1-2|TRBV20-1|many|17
TGCAGTGCTCCATTCAGGGTGCAATTTCAAGTTAACTATGGCTACACCTTC
CSAPFRVQFQVNYGYTF
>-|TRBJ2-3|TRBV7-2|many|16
TGTGCCAGCAGCTTAGGCTCGGGTCCTAGCACAGATACGCAGTATTTT
CASSLGSGPSTDTQYF
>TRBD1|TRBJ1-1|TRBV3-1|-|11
TGTGCCAGCAGCCAAGGCAGGGGGGCTTTCTTT
CASSQGRGAFF
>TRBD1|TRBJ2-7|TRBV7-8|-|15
TGTGCCAGCAGTTTCTGGGGACAGAAATCCTACGAGCAGTACTTC
CASSFWGQKSYEQYF
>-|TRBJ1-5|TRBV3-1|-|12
TGTGCCAGCAGCCACAAGGATCAGCCCCAGCATTTT
CASSHKDQPQHF
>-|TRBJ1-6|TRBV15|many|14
TGTGCCACCAGCAGAAGGGAGGGCCATTCACCCCTCCACTTT
CATSRREGHSPLHF
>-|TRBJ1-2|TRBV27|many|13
TGTGCCAGCAGTTTCCGGTGGGACTATGGCTACACCTTC
CASSFRWDYGYTF
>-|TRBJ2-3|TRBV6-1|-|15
TGTGCCAGCAGTGAATCTGTGGCCTTCAGGGATACGCAGTATTTT
CASSESVAFRDTQYF
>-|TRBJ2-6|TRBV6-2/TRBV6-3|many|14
TGTGCCACCTTCCCGAACTCTGGGGCCAACGTCCTGACTTTC
CATFPNSGANVLTF
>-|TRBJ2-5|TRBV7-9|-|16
TGTGCCAGCAGCTATCAAGGGAGGGGGGCCTGGGAGACCCAGTACTTC
CASSYQGRGAWETQYF
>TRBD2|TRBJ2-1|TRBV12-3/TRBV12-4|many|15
TGTGCCAGCACCGAGACTAGCGGGGGCTACAATGAGCAGTTCTTC
CASTETSGGYNEQFF
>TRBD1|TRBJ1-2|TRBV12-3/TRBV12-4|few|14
TGTGCCAGCAGTTTCGACAGGGGGCGGCGGGGCTACACCTTC
CASSFDRGRRGYTF
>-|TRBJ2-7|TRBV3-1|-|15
TGTGCCAGCAGCCAAGCGGCAGGGGGGACCGACGAGCAGTACTTC
CASSQAAGGTDEQYF
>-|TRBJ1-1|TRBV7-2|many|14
TGTGCCAGCAGCCTAAGGGGCCTGAACACTGAAGCTTTCTTT
CASSLRGLNTEAFF
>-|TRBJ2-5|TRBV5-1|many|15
TGCGCCAGCAGCCTGGGACACGGGGAGGTAGAGACCCAGTACTTC
CASSLGHGEVETQYF
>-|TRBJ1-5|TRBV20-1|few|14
TGCAGTGCTGTATGGGACGCGCGCAATCAGCCCCAGCATTTT
CSAVWDARNQPQHF
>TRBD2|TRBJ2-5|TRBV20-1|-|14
TGCAGTGCAAATCTCAGGACTAGCGGGAGCCAGCAGTACTTC
CSANLRTSGSQQYF
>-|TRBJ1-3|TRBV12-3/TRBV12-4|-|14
TGTGCCAGCAGTTTAACCAGCTCTGGAAACACCATATATTTT
CASSLTSSGNTIYF